This T cell receptor (beta chain) was captured in a study of cytomegalovirus exposure and HLA in healthy donors. Looking at the study overall: Falling in the Caucasian-associated ancestry cluster were approximately 86% of around 370 genotyped donors.

With regard to this clone: Its target is not known.

Study outcomes and limitations: One variant, a missense change in DCLRE1C, was linked in a later analysis to TCR beta V- and J-gene trimming. Further analysis was carried out later, and it showed several of the most significant clusters appearing linked to common viral pathogens. Roughly even sequencing depth across donors was the assumption behind the presence/absence analyses.

The CDR3 totals 16 residues. Looked up from germline, CDR1 is SGHDT and CDR2 is YYEEEE. Unmatched junction bases numbered 7, after V lost 0 bases and J lost 7 bases. The study ran its PCR with 60 Vbeta and 13 Jbeta primers. Sequencing was performed with immunoSEQ multiplex PCR; in TCRdb, only in-frame clones are kept and a portion is missing. Of about 95,000 clones listed, roughly 82% are singletons. This receptor was identified in a man younger than 45 in good health and CMV-seropositive. The V and J genes are TRBV5-6 and TRBJ2-2; TRBD2 agrees at 9 bases. Sequenced input: PBMCs. CDR3 sequence: CASSLALAGTVGELFF. CDR3 bases: TGTGCCAGCAGCTTGGCGCTAGCGGGAACTGTCGGGGAGCTGTTTTTT.